These T cell receptor beta chains were read from a single sample in a study of metastatic and nonmetastatic thyroid tumors. MiXCR re-clonotyped the PCR reads for TCRdb. The table includes some 30,000 clones, less than 20% detected once. Sequencing used blood. These receptors were taken from a female donor with papillary thyroid cancer or a benign thyroid nodule (not recorded which). Some clones in this sample may be carry-over from other donors' samples. Each CDR3 is given with its conserved first and last residue. The D gene is left open where the match is weak. Clone sizes are given selectively: once, few, many, or a class where the clone is expanded.

d_call,v_call,j_call,clone_size,cdr3_nt,cdr3_aa
.,TRBV20-1,TRBJ2-1,.,TGCAGTGCTGGGGCGAAGGAAGGGCCCTACAATGAGCAGTTCTTC,CSAGAKEGPYNEQFF
.,TRBV12-3/TRBV12-4,TRBJ2-1,.,TGTGCCAGCAGTTTAGTAAGGGCCCGGGGTGAGCAGTTCTTC,CASSLVRARGEQFF
TRBD1,TRBV5-1,TRBJ2-5,.,TGCGCCAGCAGCCCCGACAGGGTGGGCCAAGAGACCCAGTACTTC,CASSPDRVGQETQYF
TRBD2,TRBV24-1,TRBJ2-1,many,TGTGCCACCAGTGAACGGGGACTAGCGGGAGCGAGGGATGAGCAGTTCTTC,CATSERGLAGARDEQFF
.,TRBV20-1,TRBJ2-7,.,TGCAGTGCTAGTTTAGGAGGACGGGGCTACGAGCAGTACTTC,CSASLGGRGYEQYF
.,TRBV19,TRBJ2-7,few,TGTGCCAGTGCTTACGACAGGTCCTACGAGCAGTACTTC,CASAYDRSYEQYF
.,TRBV19,TRBJ2-2,many,TGTGCCAGCTCGGTTGCGAACACCGGGGAGCTGTTTTTT,CASSVANTGELFF
TRBD2,TRBV7-2,TRBJ2-3,few,TGTGCCAGCAGCTTTGGGGGGGGTAGCGATACGCAGTATTTT,CASSFGGGSDTQYF
.,TRBV11-2,TRBJ2-2,medium-sized,TGTGCCAGCAGCCGCAGGGAGACCGGGGAGCTGTTTTTT,CASSRRETGELFF
TRBD1,TRBV5-1,TRBJ2-7,.,TGCGCCAGCAGCGCGGACAGGGTGATAAACTTC,CASSADRVINF
.,TRBV12-3/TRBV12-4,TRBJ2-7,.,TGTGCCAGCAGCCTCGAATTCGGTGGGTCCTACGAGCAGTACTTC,CASSLEFGGSYEQYF
TRBD1,TRBV28,TRBJ1-3,.,TGTGCCAGAACCGACAGGGGAAACACCATCTATTTT,CARTDRGNTIYF
.,TRBV12-3/TRBV12-4,TRBJ2-7,many,TGTGCCAGCAGTTTTGGCGGAAGCACCTACGAGCAGTACTTC,CASSFGGSTYEQYF
TRBD2,TRBV6-5,TRBJ2-7,many,TGTGCCAGCAGTTACTCGCGGGAGGGCCCCGAGCAGTACTTC,CASSYSREGPEQYF
.,TRBV19,TRBJ1-2,many,TGTGCCAGTAGTACCAGCCTATTTAGTGGCTACACCTTC,CASSTSLFSGYTF
.,TRBV7-9,TRBJ2-1,many,TGTGCCAGCAGCTTGTTGGGGTCAGGGGACAATGAGCAGTTCTTC,CASSLLGSGDNEQFF
.,TRBV6-1,TRBJ2-2,few,TGTGCCAGCAGTGAAGACGAAACCGGGGAGCTGTTTTTT,CASSEDETGELFF
TRBD2,TRBV5-1,TRBJ2-5,many,TGCGCCAGCACCGGGACTAGCGGGGGGGGAGAGACCCAGTACTTC,CASTGTSGGGETQYF
.,TRBV24-1,TRBJ2-3,few,TGTGCCACCAGTGATTTAGGCGGACTCACAGATACGCAGTATTTT,CATSDLGGLTDTQYF
TRBD2,TRBV5-6,TRBJ2-1,.,TGTGCCAGCAGCGAACTAGCGGGAGTCAGGAATGAGCAGTTCTTC,CASSELAGVRNEQFF
.,TRBV20-1,TRBJ1-1,many,TGCAGTGCTAGACACCCCCTGGGCACTGAAGCTTTCTTT,CSARHPLGTEAFF
TRBD1,TRBV4-1,TRBJ1-1,medium-sized,TGCGCCAGCAGCCAAGAGGCGTTTGGGACAGTAAACACTGAAGCTTTCTTT,CASSQEAFGTVNTEAFF
TRBD2,TRBV6-4,TRBJ2-1,medium-sized,TGTGCCAGCAGCCATTCCCCTAGCGGGGGGGCCAACAATGAGCAGTTCTTC,CASSHSPSGGANNEQFF
.,TRBV30,TRBJ2-5,many,TGTGCCTGGCGAAGGGGCGGGGGATCGGAGGGGGCCCAGTACTTC,CAWRRGGGSEGAQYF
TRBD1,TRBV28,TRBJ2-1,few,TGTGCCAGCATTGGCCGGGACAGGGGTTATGAGCAGTTCTTC,CASIGRDRGYEQFF
TRBD1,TRBV19,TRBJ1-2,few,TGTGCCAGTAGTATAGGAGGGGGCGATGGCCACACCTTC,CASSIGGGDGHTF
TRBD2,TRBV20-1,TRBJ2-7,.,TGCAGTGCTAGAGATGCCGATAGCGGGAGGGCCGACGAGCAGTACTTC,CSARDADSGRADEQYF
.,TRBV28,TRBJ1-3,many,TGTGCCAGCAGCCTAGAGCGTCTGACGGGAAACACCATATATTTT,CASSLERLTGNTIYF
.,TRBV6-1,TRBJ2-3,few,TGTGCCAGCAGTACACTACAGGGAGCAGCGCAGTATTTT,CASSTLQGAAQYF
.,TRBV24-1,TRBJ2-1,few,TGTGCCACCAGTGCGCACGGGGAAAATGAGCAGTTCTTC,CATSAHGENEQFF
TRBD1,TRBV15,TRBJ2-7,many,TGTGCCACCAGCAGTGATGCCGGGACAGGGTCGCGGGAGCAGTACTTC,CATSSDAGTGSREQYF
.,TRBV6-5,TRBJ2-3,.,TGTGCCAGCAGTTACCGGGGAGGCGTCAGTGATACGCAGTATTTT,CASSYRGGVSDTQYF
TRBD2,TRBV20-1,TRBJ2-7,.,TGCAGTGCTAGAGATAGTGGGACTAGCGACGAGCAGTACTTC,CSARDSGTSDEQYF
.,TRBV29-1,TRBJ2-3,many,TGCAGCGTTCGCGGAACCCCGGGAGATACGCAGTATTTT,CSVRGTPGDTQYF
.,TRBV20-1,TRBJ2-7,once,TGCAGTGCGGCGGGGACGGACCTCTCCGAGCAGTACTTC,CSAAGTDLSEQYF
.,TRBV20-1,TRBJ2-3,.,TGCAGTGCGAGTGGAGCAGATACGCAGTATTTT,CSASGADTQYF
.,TRBV9,TRBJ2-2,.,TGTGCCAGCGGGGAAGGACTAACGTACACCGGGGAGCTGTTTTTT,CASGEGLTYTGELFF
.,TRBV6-1,TRBJ2-7,many,TGTGCCAGCAGAAATCGGGGGCCCACTCCCTACGAGCAGTACTTC,CASRNRGPTPYEQYF
.,TRBV4-1,TRBJ1-4,medium-sized,TGCGCCAGCAGCCCCGAACATGAAAAACTGTTTTTT,CASSPEHEKLFF
.,TRBV19,TRBJ2-2,few,TGTGCCAGTAGTAAGGGACGGAACACCGGGGAGCTGTTTTTT,CASSKGRNTGELFF
.,TRBV19,TRBJ1-5,many,TGTGCCAGGAGTATTGGCAATCAGCCCCAGCATTTT,CARSIGNQPQHF
.,TRBV11-3,TRBJ1-3,.,TGTGCCAGCAGCTTAGCCCGGGAAGGCATTGGAAACACCATATATTTT,CASSLAREGIGNTIYF
.,TRBV20-1,TRBJ1-3,.,TGCAGTGCCTCGGGACCGCTCAACTCGGCCATATATTTT,CSASGPLNSAIYF
TRBD2,TRBV15,TRBJ2-7,.,TGTGCCACCAGCAGAATAGCGGGGGGATCCTCCTACGAGCAGTACTTC,CATSRIAGGSSYEQYF
TRBD2,TRBV5-1,TRBJ2-1,many,TGCGCCAGCAGCTTGGGACTAGCGGGATACAATGAGCAGTTCTTC,CASSLGLAGYNEQFF